This entry is about one T cell receptor (beta chain). The specificity of this receptor is unknown. Per-base quality was not reported, and no clone a single base away is much larger than it. The data were obtained in a study of blood T cell repertoires in COVID-19 (TCRdb year 2020). For context, the study as a whole: Samples from collaborators originated in the United States, Italy and Spain and spanned both the acute and convalescent phases of COVID-19. The samples were drawn from two sources: the first 160 participants of the ongoing ImmuneRACE study, and over 1,000 subjects contributed by 6 global collaborators. A de-identified subject ID, COVID-19 status, age in years and sex were almost always included in the sample metadata. HLA class I and class II types, where available, came from metadata supplied by the sample provider rather than from assay-based typing. The repertoires were released in a freely available public database intended as a resource for research on the immune response to SARS-CoV-2. The dataset comprised deeply sampled blood TCRbeta repertoires from subjects exposed to, actively infected with, or recovered from COVID-19. The prospective study material was composed of cDNA or gDNA derived from T cells, B-cell-depleted T cells, or PBMCs.

Each collaborating institution followed its own protocols to collect whole blood in K2EDTA tubes. For TCRbeta analysis, collaborator samples were shipped as frozen whole blood, as isolated PBMCs, or as DNA extracted from either sample type. Trimming leaves V shorter by 2 bases and J shorter by 3 bases, with the junction holding 21 bases beyond the gene matches. The CDR3 starts with the cysteine, ends with the phenylalanine, and has 21 residues. The sequence is cut down to CDR3 DNA, 63 bases in frame from base 1. CDR1 and CDR2, looked up from the germline V gene (reference sequence), are LNHDA and SQIVND. Summary of the overall study and its limitations: How much clinical and demographic metadata was included differed by source and by participant, and the metadata was provided uncurated.

TCRbeta CDR3 regions were amplified from genomic DNA using the immunoSEQ Assay, a bias-controlled multiplex PCR. Concerning the study's data processing: The number of nucleated cells in each sample was estimated from the amplification of reference gene primers within the assay. To quantify the absolute abundance of each unique TCRbeta CDR3 rearrangement, sequence reads were collapsed and filtered. For each sample, productive Simpson clonality was calculated as the square root of Simpson's diversity index across productive rearrangements. Drawn from immuneACCESS, this table holds only the in-frame rearrangements with V and J called that TCRdb kept. Clones are partly lost; checked studies trace under half to an unresolved V gene and leave the rest unexplained. V and J calls and clone size follow that table, whereas D and trimming were derived from the DNA. Counted in this sample were 15,000 to 20,000 clones; approximately 80% of them appeared once. 15% to 20% of the sample rests with the top ten.

The clonotype originates from a human donor in a cohort sampled during active COVID-19. The sequence joins TRBV19 to TRBJ2-1; TRBD2 matches 8 bases in the middle. The sequencing input was peripheral blood. This receptor carries the CDR3 CASSISFGTRSPERVYNEQFF. The base sequence is TGTGCCAGTAGTATATCGTTCGGGACTAGAAGTCCTGAGAGAGTCTACAATGAGCAGTTCTTC.